Sequencing of this T cell receptor beta chain was carried out in a study of response to subunit inactivated influenza vaccine. At least ten counts were recorded for this clonotype. V dropped 4 bases and J dropped 4 bases, with 12 bases sitting between them. This CDR3 contains 14 residues. Per the germline V gene, CDR1 is SGHRS and CDR2 is YFSETQ. MiXCR, applied by TCRdb to the RT-PCR reads, yields one record per CDR3 protein. The sample shows hundreds of thousands of distinct CDR3 sequences, around 11% of them seen only once. The data were also submitted as part of a second study, on T cells expressing NK-cell markers. That work contributes: A 5'RACE template switching approach incorporating UMIs was used to make TCR beta cDNA. An anti-gamma-delta TCR antibody restricted sorting to alpha-beta TCR T cells in several experiments.

The sequence was obtained from a man aged 50 to 60 who received an inactivated influenza vaccine. V and J are TRBV5-1 and TRBJ2-1; possible D gene TRBD1, 6 bases. The sequences come from PBMCs from blood, collected on the day of vaccination. The DNA of the CDR3 is TGCGCCAGCAGCACTGTTGGACAGTACAATGAGCAGTTCTTC. Its translation is CASSTVGQYNEQFF.